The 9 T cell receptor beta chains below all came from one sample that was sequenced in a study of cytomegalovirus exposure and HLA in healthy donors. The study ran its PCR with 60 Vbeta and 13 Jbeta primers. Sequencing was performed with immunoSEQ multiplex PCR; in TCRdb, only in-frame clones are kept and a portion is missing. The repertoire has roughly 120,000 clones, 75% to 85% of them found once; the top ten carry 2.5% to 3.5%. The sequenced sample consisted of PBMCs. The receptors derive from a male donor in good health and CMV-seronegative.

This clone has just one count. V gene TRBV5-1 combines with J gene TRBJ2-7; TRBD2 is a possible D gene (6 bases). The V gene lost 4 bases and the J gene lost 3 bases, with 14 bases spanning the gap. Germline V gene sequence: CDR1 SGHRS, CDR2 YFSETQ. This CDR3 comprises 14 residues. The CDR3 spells CASSPPGRSYEQYF. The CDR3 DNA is TGCGCCAGCAGCCCCCCGGGGAGGAGCTACGAGCAGTACTTC.

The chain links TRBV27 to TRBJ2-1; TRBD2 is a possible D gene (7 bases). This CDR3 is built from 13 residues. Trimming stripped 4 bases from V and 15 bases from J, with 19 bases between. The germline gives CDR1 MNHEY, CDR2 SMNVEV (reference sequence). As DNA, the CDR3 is TGTGCCAGCAGTTGGGTAACAGGGAGGGGGTGGTTCTTC. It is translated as CASSWVTGRGWFF.

CDR3 loop: CASSITPGGTGELFF. CDR3 in DNA: TGTGCCAGTAGTATAACTCCGGGAGGCACCGGGGAGCTGTTTTTT. The genes are TRBV19 and TRBJ2-2; 7 nucleotides line up with TRBD2. Germline CDR1 is LNHDA and CDR2 is SQIVND (reference sequence). The CDR3 is 15 residues long. Trimming removed 2 bases from V and 4 bases from J; junction bases left unmatched: 4.

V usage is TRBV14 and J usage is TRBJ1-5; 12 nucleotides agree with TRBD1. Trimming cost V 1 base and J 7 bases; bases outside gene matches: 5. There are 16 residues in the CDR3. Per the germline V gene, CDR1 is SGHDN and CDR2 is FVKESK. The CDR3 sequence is CASSQGGTGGVQPQHF. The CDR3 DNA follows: TGTGCCAGCAGCCAAGGGGGGACAGGGGGCGTCCAGCCCCAGCATTTT.

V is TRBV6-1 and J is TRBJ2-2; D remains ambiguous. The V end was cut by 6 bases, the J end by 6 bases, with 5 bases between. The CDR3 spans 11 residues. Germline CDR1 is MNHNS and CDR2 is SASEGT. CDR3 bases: TGTGCCAGCAGCCAGGCCGGGGAGCTGTTTTTT. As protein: CASSQAGELFF.

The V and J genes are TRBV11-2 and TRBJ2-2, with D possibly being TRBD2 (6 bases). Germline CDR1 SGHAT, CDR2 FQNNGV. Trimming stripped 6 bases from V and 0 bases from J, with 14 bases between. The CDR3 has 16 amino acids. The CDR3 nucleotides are TGTGCCAGCAGACGGCCGGGACTGTCGAACACCGGGGAGCTGTTTTTT. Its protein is CASRRPGLSNTGELFF.

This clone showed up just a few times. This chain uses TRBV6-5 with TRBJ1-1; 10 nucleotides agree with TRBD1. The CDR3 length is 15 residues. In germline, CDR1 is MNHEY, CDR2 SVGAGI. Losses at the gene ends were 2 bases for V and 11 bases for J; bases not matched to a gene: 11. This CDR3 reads CASSYGQGGTLKAFF. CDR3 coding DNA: TGTGCCAGCAGTTACGGACAGGGGGGAACACTGAAGGCTTTCTTT.

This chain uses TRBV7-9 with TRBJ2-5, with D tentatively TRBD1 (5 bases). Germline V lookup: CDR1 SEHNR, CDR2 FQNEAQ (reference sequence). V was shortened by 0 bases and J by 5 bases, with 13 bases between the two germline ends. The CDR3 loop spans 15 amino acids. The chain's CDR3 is CASSLAGQVGETQYF. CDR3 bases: TGTGCCAGCAGCTTAGCGGGGCAGGTGGGGGAGACCCAGTACTTC. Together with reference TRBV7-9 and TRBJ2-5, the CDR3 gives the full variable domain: DTGVSQNPRHKITKRGQNVTFRCDPISEHNRLYWYRQTLGQGPEFLTYFQNEAQLEKSRLLSDRFSAERPKGSFSTLEIQRTEQGDSAMYLCASSLAGQVGETQYFGPGTRLLVL.

The CDR3 DNA follows: TGCGCCAGCAGCCAATCTAGCGTCCCCTACAATGAGCAGTTCTTC. It encodes CASSQSSVPYNEQFF. The J gene is TRBJ2-1, the V gene TRBV4-1; D is possibly TRBD2 (6 bases). The V end was cut by 2 bases, the J end by 2 bases, with 10 bases between. The CDR3 is 15 amino acids. Germline V CDR1 and CDR2: MGHRA, YSYEKL.